This T cell receptor (beta chain) originates from a study of shared clonotypes between healthy human individuals. TCRdb's table, derived via immunoSEQ multiplex PCR, lists solely in-frame clones and lacks some. This sample has under 550,000 clones; about 96% occur once, and the top ten carry approximately 0.062%. The germline V gene has CDR1 MGHDK and CDR2 SYGVNS. CDR3 length: 14 amino acids. V shed 4 bases and J shed 2 bases, with 9 bases lying between them. Sequenced: naive CD4+ T cells sorted from blood. Subset reported: CD45RA+ positively selected. This sequence originates from a woman in her twenties or thirties in good health. The chain carries TRBV25-1 and TRBJ1-5; the D is unclear. The CDR3, as DNA: TGTGCCAGCAGTGGACCCCCCGGCAATCAGCCCCAGCATTTT. Protein: CASSGPPGNQPQHF.